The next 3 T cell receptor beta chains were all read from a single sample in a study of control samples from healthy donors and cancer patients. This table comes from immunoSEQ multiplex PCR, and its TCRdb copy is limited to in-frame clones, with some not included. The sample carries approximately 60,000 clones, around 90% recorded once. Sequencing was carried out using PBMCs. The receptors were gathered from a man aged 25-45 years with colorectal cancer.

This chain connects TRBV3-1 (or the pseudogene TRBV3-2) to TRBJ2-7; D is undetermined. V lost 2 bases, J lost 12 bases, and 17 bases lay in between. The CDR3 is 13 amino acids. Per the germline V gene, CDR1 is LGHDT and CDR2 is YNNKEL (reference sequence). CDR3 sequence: CASSQCPTIKWYV. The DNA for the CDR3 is TGTGCCAGCAGCCAATGTCCGACCATTAAATGGTACGTC.

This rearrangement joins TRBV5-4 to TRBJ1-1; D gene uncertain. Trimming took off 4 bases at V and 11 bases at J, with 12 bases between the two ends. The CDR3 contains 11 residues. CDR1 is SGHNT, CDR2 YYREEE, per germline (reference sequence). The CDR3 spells CASSALGEAFF. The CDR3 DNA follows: TGTGCCAGCAGCGCCCTCGGCGAGGCTTTCTTT.

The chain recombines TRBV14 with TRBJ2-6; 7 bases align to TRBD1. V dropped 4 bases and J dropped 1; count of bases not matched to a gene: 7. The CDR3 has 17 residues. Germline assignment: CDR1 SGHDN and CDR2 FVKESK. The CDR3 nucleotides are TGTGCCAGCAGCCGAATGACAGGGTTGTCTGGGGCCAACGTCCTGACTTTC. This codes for CASSRMTGLSGANVLTF.